The 20 T cell receptor beta chains given below trace back to one sample, sequenced in a study of spatial heterogeneity in lung cancer (dated by TCRdb to between 2018 and 2020). The sample's time point label, in plain terms: sample taken at primary tumor resection. The library was prepared using 5' RACE. These reads were obtained on a NextSeq 500. The public reads were reprocessed in TCRdb via fastp at Q25 and MiXCR, keeping in-frame beta chains. CDR3 protein duplicates are merged, each entry listing the most common genes and DNA. The sample profile shows 30,000 to 45,000 distinct CDR3 sequences; approximately 3% of them were found once. The ten biggest clones cover roughly 40% of the sample. The sample in question was normal lung tissue next to the tumor, obtained at surgery. All receptors derive from a male donor with early-stage non-small cell lung cancer.

This clonotype occurred a few times. The chain has TRBV12-3 or TRBV12-4 and TRBJ1-4, with unresolved D. This CDR3 has 13 amino acids. The V and J ends lost 1 base and 8 bases respectively, with 8 bases between them. This CDR3 reads CASSLGIPEKLFF. CDR3 DNA sequence: TGTGCCAGCAGTTTAGGCATACCGGAAAAACTGTTTTTT.

At least ten counts were recorded for this clonotype. The J gene is TRBJ2-1, the V gene TRBV11-2; D ambiguous. The germline gives CDR1 SGHAT, CDR2 FQNNGV. Trimming removed 0 bases at V and 7 bases at J, with 7 bases between. This CDR3 is built from 13 residues. CDR3 coding DNA: TGTGCCAGCAGCTTAGATAGGGCGAATGAGCAGTTCTTC. It is translated as CASSLDRANEQFF. The full variable domain, in which reference TRBV11-2 and TRBJ2-1 provide the parts outside the CDR3, is EAGVAQSPRYKIIEKRQSVAFWCNPISGHATLYWYQQILGQGPKLLIQFQNNGVVDDSQLPKDRFSAERLKGVDSTLKIQPAKLEDSAVYLCASSLDRANEQFFGPGTRLTVL.

This clonotype is large in the sample. The chain uses TRBV9 and TRBJ1-2, with D uncertain. This CDR3 has 15 amino acids. Trimming left V 0 bases short and J 4 bases short, with 13 bases between. CDR1 is SGDLS, CDR2 YYNGEE, per germline. Here the CDR3 DNA reads TGTGCCAGCAGCGTAGTGACGACTCTGGGCTATGGCTACACCTTC. Encoded protein: CASSVVTTLGYGYTF.

This clonotype was seen repeatedly, ten times or more. The J gene is TRBJ2-3, the V gene TRBV5-1; TRBD2 is a possible D gene (6 bases). Germline CDR1 is SGHRS and CDR2 is YFSETQ. V lost 7 bases and J lost 1, with 16 bases in between. CDR3 length equals 15 residues. Written as DNA, the CDR3 is TGCGCCAGCCTTGGGGGTAGCGGAGGCACAGATACGCAGTATTTT. Protein product: CASLGGSGGTDTQYF.

The rearrangement uses TRBV3-1 and TRBJ1-2; perhaps TRBD1 as D (6 bases). Germline V lookup: CDR1 LGHDT, CDR2 YNNKEL (reference sequence). The CDR3 loop spans 14 amino acids. V was pared by 1 base and J by 4 bases, with 10 bases between. The CDR3 here is CASSQGRTAYGYTF. The CDR3 nucleotides are TGTGCCAGCAGCCAAGGACGGACAGCCTATGGCTACACCTTC.

This clonotype was recorded at least ten times. CDR3 sequence reads: CASSLRFWAGNEQFF. CDR3 bases: TGTGCCAGCAGTTTAAGGTTTTGGGCAGGTAATGAGCAGTTCTTC. This sequence joins TRBV27 and TRBJ2-1; D unclear. Per the germline V gene, CDR1 is MNHEY and CDR2 is SMNVEV (reference sequence). V lost 2 bases to trimming and J lost 7 bases, with 15 bases between them. The CDR3 contains 15 residues.

This clonotype was detected only a few times. The chain combines TRBV6-1 with TRBJ1-5; no clear D. Germline assignment: CDR1 MNHNS and CDR2 SASEGT. The CDR3 loop spans 12 amino acids. Trimming removed 8 bases from V and 4 bases from J, with 9 bases in between. The CDR3 nucleotides read TGTGCCAGCCGTCAGCCGAATCAGCCCCAGCATTTT. Amino acids: CASRQPNQPQHF.

There are many counts of this clonotype. V is TRBV5-1 and J is TRBJ2-7, with TRBD1 matching over 8 bases. CDR1 is SGHRS, CDR2 YFSETQ, per germline. This CDR3 has 14 amino acids. Trimming cost V 1 base and J 5 bases; bases outside gene matches: 5. The CDR3 loop reads CASSLSTGAHEQYF. The CDR3 coding sequence is TGCGCCAGCAGCTTGTCGACAGGGGCCCACGAGCAGTACTTC.

This clonotype has a count of ten or more. The genes are TRBV4-2 and TRBJ2-7; 8 nucleotides agree with TRBD2. Germline loops: CDR1 LGHNA, CDR2 YNFKEQ. The CDR3 covers 14 residues. V gave up 5 bases and J gave up 1 base; unmatched junction bases: 4. The CDR3 region has the DNA TGTGCCAGCAGCATGACTAGCGAATCCTACGAGCAGTACTTC. Its protein is CASSMTSESYEQYF.

At least ten counts were recorded for this clonotype. This chain links TRBV6-5 with TRBJ2-5, with a tentative D call TRBD2 (5 bases). Germline V CDR1 and CDR2: MNHEY, SVGAGI. Trimming cost V 6 bases and J 4 bases, with 21 bases left between them. The CDR3 covers 16 residues. As DNA, the CDR3 is TGTGCCAGCAGACCAGTTAACAGCGGCTGGTCAGAGACCCAGTACTTC. It is translated as CASRPVNSGWSETQYF.

This clonotype was counted ten times or more. V is TRBV12-3 or TRBV12-4 and J is TRBJ2-7, with 9 positions matching TRBD2. Trimming cost V 4 bases and J 3 bases; bases outside gene matches: 13. The CDR3 covers 17 residues. The CDR3: CASSSPPSGGLNYEQYF. The CDR3 nucleotides read TGTGCCAGCAGTTCCCCCCCGAGCGGGGGGCTAAACTACGAGCAGTACTTC.

This clonotype was observed a few times. This chain links TRBV20-1 with TRBJ1-5, with TRBD1 as a possible D gene (5 bases). Germline CDR1 DFQATT, CDR2 SNEGSKA (reference sequence). There are 12 residues in the CDR3. Trimming removed 1 base at V and 5 bases at J, with 6 bases between. CDR3 sequence: CSARVGDQPQHF. The CDR3 coding sequence is TGCAGTGCTAGAGTAGGGGATCAGCCCCAGCATTTT.

This clonotype was detected ten times or more. The J gene is TRBJ2-3, the V gene TRBV5-5; weak D call: TRBD1 (5 bases). Per germline, CDR1 SGHKS and CDR2 YYEKEE (reference sequence). V was trimmed by 5 bases and J by 0 bases, leaving 7 bases between them. There are 13 residues in the CDR3. This CDR3 is CASRRGSTDTQYF. The CDR3 region has the DNA TGTGCCAGCAGAAGGGGAAGCACAGATACGCAGTATTTT.

In its sample, this clonotype was seen many times. This CDR3 is CATSDGGLAGVGEQYF. The CDR3 region has the DNA TGTGCCACCAGTGATGGGGGACTAGCGGGAGTAGGAGAGCAGTACTTC. The rearrangement links TRBV24-1 to TRBJ2-7; 14 bases agree with TRBD2. Germline V gene lookup returns CDR1 KGHDR and CDR2 SFDVKD. The CDR3 totals 16 residues. The trim removed 3 bases at V and 7 bases at J, leaving 7 bases unmatched.

This clonotype was recorded many times. J is TRBJ1-3 and V is TRBV9; D may be TRBD1 (5 bases). Germline CDR1 reads SGDLS; CDR2 reads YYNGEE. The CDR3 loop spans 16 amino acids. With 3 bases removed from V and 3 bases from J, the gap between germline ends came to 16 bases. The CDR3 spells CASSAPKGALGNTIYF. CDR3 nucleotides: TGTGCCAGCAGCGCCCCAAAAGGGGCCCTTGGAAACACCATATATTTT.

This clonotype was observed many times. The chain has TRBV6-2 or TRBV6-3 and TRBJ2-6; no clear D gene. This CDR3 has 17 amino acids. Trimming cost V 6 bases and J 0 bases, with 15 bases left between them. Looked up from germline, CDR1 is MNHEY and CDR2 is SVGEGT. CDR3 in amino acids: CASRRALQGSGANVLTF. The CDR3 DNA is TGTGCCAGCAGGCGCGCACTCCAAGGCTCTGGGGCCAACGTCCTGACTTTC.

This clonotype showed up many times. The V and J genes are TRBV24-1 and TRBJ2-5; D gene ambiguous. This CDR3 has 13 amino acids. Trimming pared 7 bases from V and 0 bases from J, leaving 8 bases between. Germline values: CDR1 KGHDR, CDR2 SFDVKD. CDR3 in DNA: TGTGCCACCAGCTACAGCCACCAAGAGACCCAGTACTTC. Translated: CATSYSHQETQYF.

At least ten counts were recorded for this clonotype. The rearrangement links TRBV12-3 or TRBV12-4 to TRBJ2-5, with 7 bases identical to TRBD2. The CDR3 length is 15 residues. J was trimmed by 1 base and V by 5 bases; bases with no gene match: 7. CDR3 DNA: TGTGCCAGCAGTCCTCCCGGGAGGCGCCAAGAGACCCAGTACTTC. It yields the protein CASSPPGRRQETQYF.

This clonotype was counted many times. V and J are TRBV20-1 and TRBJ1-5; tentative D call: TRBD1 (6 bases). The V gene's germline CDR1 is DFQATT and CDR2 SNEGSKA (reference sequence). Trimming pared 0 bases from V and 4 bases from J, leaving 16 bases between. The CDR3 spans 16 residues. Here the CDR3 reads CSARDPGRGTNQPQHF. In DNA, the CDR3 is TGCAGTGCTAGAGATCCGGGCAGGGGAACTAATCAGCCCCAGCATTTT.

The gene calls are TRBV6-5 and TRBJ1-1; tentative D call: TRBD1 (5 bases). CDR1 is MNHEY, CDR2 SVGAGI, per germline. V was cut by 8 bases and J by 1 base, with 8 bases left in between. CDR3 length equals 12 residues. CDR3 DNA: TGTGCCAGCCGGCAGGGGAACACTGAAGCTTTCTTT. This translates into CASRQGNTEAFF.